This TCR beta chain was identified in a study of control samples from healthy donors and cancer patients. This clone was counted once. Repertoires were generated with immunoSEQ multiplex PCR, while TCRdb's copy carries only in-frame clones and drops some. The sample has roughly 76,000 clones; approximately 93% are singletons. V was clipped by 2 bases and J by 7 bases, with 13 bases between them. CDR3 size: 15 residues. CDR1 SGHRS and CDR2 YFSETQ come from the germline V gene. The V gene is TRBV5-1, the J gene TRBJ1-6; D gene uncertain. Sequencing was done on a sample of PBMCs. This receptor was taken from a woman between 35 and 50 years old with lung cancer. The CDR3 DNA reads as TGCGCCAGCAGCTTATCCGGGATAAGCAATTCACCCCTCCACTTT. Residues: CASSLSGISNSPLHF.